These T cell receptor beta chains were read from a single sample in a study of shared clonotypes between healthy human individuals. Sequencing was performed with immunoSEQ multiplex PCR; in TCRdb, only in-frame clones are kept and a portion is missing. The table records 950,000 to 1,100,000 clones, around 74% of them present only once. Input material: memory CD4+ T cells sorted from blood. Receptor source: a man aged 18 to 29 in good health. Both conserved end residues are part of each CDR3. The order of the fields is D gene, V gene, clone size, J gene, CDR3 protein, CDR3 DNA. A D gene is named only where the DNA matches it firmly. Clone size appears in some rows only: once, few, many, or a class for an expanded clone.

D gene: -
V gene: TRBV19
clone size: -
J gene: TRBJ1-2
CDR3 protein: CASSVTGIHPYGYTF
CDR3 DNA: TGTGCCAGTAGTGTCACAGGGATACATCCGTATGGCTACACCTTC

D gene: TRBD2
V gene: TRBV2
clone size: -
J gene: TRBJ2-3
CDR3 protein: CASSVLAGTDTQYF
CDR3 DNA: TGTGCCAGCAGTGTACTAGCGGGGACAGATACGCAGTATTTT

D gene: TRBD1
V gene: TRBV7-8
clone size: -
J gene: TRBJ1-4
CDR3 protein: CASTTDRTINEKLFF
CDR3 DNA: TGTGCCAGCACCACGGACAGGACTATTAATGAAAAACTGTTTTTT

D gene: -
V gene: TRBV19
clone size: -
J gene: TRBJ2-7
CDR3 protein: CASSIVLGASYEQYF
CDR3 DNA: TGTGCCAGTAGTATAGTCTTAGGGGCCAGCTACGAGCAGTACTTC

D gene: -
V gene: TRBV7-9
clone size: -
J gene: TRBJ2-2
CDR3 protein: CASSQLFGSGELFF
CDR3 DNA: TGTGCCAGCAGCCAACTATTTGGGTCCGGGGAGCTGTTTTTT

D gene: -
V gene: TRBV5-1
clone size: few
J gene: TRBJ2-7
CDR3 protein: CASSLEPLGREQYF
CDR3 DNA: TGCGCCAGCAGCTTGGAACCCCTTGGGCGCGAGCAGTACTTC

D gene: TRBD2
V gene: TRBV2
clone size: few
J gene: TRBJ2-1
CDR3 protein: CASESLAGGGNEQFF
CDR3 DNA: TGTGCCAGCGAGTCACTAGCGGGAGGGGGGAATGAGCAGTTCTTC

D gene: -
V gene: TRBV7-9
clone size: -
J gene: TRBJ2-3
CDR3 protein: CASSLGGASTDTQYF
CDR3 DNA: TGTGCCAGCAGCTTGGGCGGGGCTAGCACAGATACGCAGTATTTT

D gene: TRBD2
V gene: TRBV4-1
clone size: -
J gene: TRBJ2-3
CDR3 protein: CASSQTPGLAADTQYF
CDR3 DNA: TGCGCCAGCAGCCAAACACCGGGACTAGCTGCAGATACGCAGTATTTT

D gene: TRBD2
V gene: TRBV2
clone size: -
J gene: TRBJ2-7
CDR3 protein: CASSGPSGAEQYF
CDR3 DNA: TGTGCCAGCAGCGGCCCTAGCGGGGCCGAGCAGTACTTC

D gene: -
V gene: TRBV7-8
clone size: -
J gene: TRBJ2-7
CDR3 protein: CASSLVILNRGNEQYF
CDR3 DNA: TGTGCCAGCAGCTTGGTTATCCTGAATCGGGGGAATGAGCAGTACTTC

D gene: TRBD2
V gene: TRBV2
clone size: -
J gene: TRBJ2-3
CDR3 protein: CASTSGRAPDTQYF
CDR3 DNA: TGTGCCAGCACCAGCGGGAGGGCCCCAGATACGCAGTATTTT

D gene: -
V gene: TRBV9
clone size: -
J gene: TRBJ1-1
CDR3 protein: CASSVRGATEAFF
CDR3 DNA: TGTGCCAGCAGCGTAAGGGGAGCCACTGAAGCTTTCTTT

D gene: TRBD2
V gene: TRBV5-4
clone size: -
J gene: TRBJ2-2
CDR3 protein: CASSLRAGGPNTGELFF
CDR3 DNA: TGTGCCAGCAGCCTTCGGGCGGGGGGCCCGAACACCGGGGAGCTGTTTTTT

D gene: -
V gene: TRBV19
clone size: -
J gene: TRBJ1-1
CDR3 protein: CASRGQMNTEAFF
CDR3 DNA: TGTGCCAGTAGGGGTCAGATGAACACTGAAGCTTTCTTT

D gene: TRBD1
V gene: TRBV29-1
clone size: -
J gene: TRBJ2-7
CDR3 protein: CSVRTGASEQYF
CDR3 DNA: TGCAGCGTCCGGACAGGGGCTTCCGAGCAGTACTTC

D gene: TRBD2
V gene: TRBV7-6
clone size: -
J gene: TRBJ2-1
CDR3 protein: CASSSYGRSSYNEQFF
CDR3 DNA: TGTGCCAGCAGTAGTTACGGGAGGAGCTCCTACAATGAGCAGTTCTTC

D gene: TRBD1
V gene: TRBV29-1
clone size: -
J gene: TRBJ1-2
CDR3 protein: CSVNRGYYGYTF
CDR3 DNA: TGCAGCGTTAACAGGGGATACTATGGCTACACCTTC

D gene: -
V gene: TRBV7-6
clone size: -
J gene: TRBJ2-5
CDR3 protein: CASSRYFGQQETQYF
CDR3 DNA: TGTGCCAGCAGCCGATACTTCGGGCAGCAAGAGACCCAGTACTTC

D gene: TRBD1
V gene: TRBV6-5
clone size: -
J gene: TRBJ1-2
CDR3 protein: CASSYQGARTGYTF
CDR3 DNA: TGTGCCAGCAGTTACCAGGGGGCACGGACCGGCTACACCTTC

D gene: -
V gene: TRBV29-1
clone size: -
J gene: TRBJ1-1
CDR3 protein: CSVETQWEAFF
CDR3 DNA: TGCAGCGTTGAGACACAATGGGAAGCTTTCTTT

D gene: TRBD2
V gene: TRBV4-3
clone size: -
J gene: TRBJ2-7
CDR3 protein: CASSRLAGTSDEQYF
CDR3 DNA: TGCGCCAGCAGCCGTTTAGCGGGAACCTCTGACGAGCAGTACTTC

D gene: TRBD2
V gene: TRBV30
clone size: -
J gene: TRBJ2-2
CDR3 protein: CAWSVRPAGVSGGELFF
CDR3 DNA: TGTGCCTGGAGTGTACGGCCAGCGGGAGTGTCAGGCGGGGAGCTGTTTTTT

D gene: -
V gene: TRBV6-5
clone size: few
J gene: TRBJ2-5
CDR3 protein: CASSSKGATQYF
CDR3 DNA: TGTGCCAGCAGCTCGAAGGGAGCGACCCAGTACTTC

D gene: TRBD2
V gene: TRBV15
clone size: -
J gene: TRBJ2-1
CDR3 protein: CATSSQAGGIINEQFF
CDR3 DNA: TGTGCCACCAGCTCACAAGCGGGAGGAATTATAAATGAGCAGTTCTTC

D gene: TRBD2
V gene: TRBV10-2
clone size: -
J gene: TRBJ2-3
CDR3 protein: CASSESRGGTDTQYF
CDR3 DNA: TGCGCCAGCAGTGAGTCCCGGGGGGGCACAGATACGCAGTATTTT

D gene: TRBD2
V gene: TRBV5-6
clone size: -
J gene: TRBJ2-7
CDR3 protein: CASSPLAGVAYEQYF
CDR3 DNA: TGTGCCAGCAGCCCCCTAGCGGGGGTGGCATACGAGCAGTACTTC

D gene: -
V gene: TRBV6-5
clone size: -
J gene: TRBJ1-5
CDR3 protein: CASSYSSGFQPQHF
CDR3 DNA: TGTGCCAGCAGTTACTCGTCCGGATTTCAGCCCCAGCATTTT

D gene: -
V gene: TRBV10-3
clone size: -
J gene: TRBJ1-1
CDR3 protein: CAIRPSAGPNTEAFF
CDR3 DNA: TGTGCCATCAGGCCCTCGGCGGGGCCGAACACTGAAGCTTTCTTT

D gene: -
V gene: TRBV5-8
clone size: once
J gene: TRBJ1-5
CDR3 protein: CASSLEQNQPQHF
CDR3 DNA: TGTGCCAGCAGCTTGGAACAGAATCAGCCCCAGCATTTT

D gene: -
V gene: TRBV5-4
clone size: -
J gene: TRBJ1-6
CDR3 protein: CASSFSYGDSPLHF
CDR3 DNA: TGTGCCAGCAGCTTTTCTTATGGGGATTCACCCCTCCACTTT

D gene: TRBD1
V gene: TRBV30
clone size: -
J gene: TRBJ1-5
CDR3 protein: CAWRGDSLNQPQHF
CDR3 DNA: TGTGCCTGGAGGGGGGACAGTCTCAATCAGCCCCAGCATTTT

D gene: -
V gene: TRBV6-1
clone size: -
J gene: TRBJ2-6
CDR3 protein: CASSDFAKKYVLTF
CDR3 DNA: TGTGCCAGCAGTGATTTTGCCAAAAAGTACGTCCTGACTTTC

D gene: -
V gene: TRBV27
clone size: -
J gene: TRBJ2-5
CDR3 protein: CASSFVYGVQETQYF
CDR3 DNA: TGTGCCAGCAGTTTCGTATATGGGGTCCAAGAGACCCAGTACTTC

D gene: -
V gene: TRBV28
clone size: -
J gene: TRBJ1-3
CDR3 protein: CASWRGSRTGNTIYF
CDR3 DNA: TGTGCCAGCTGGAGAGGCAGCCGGACTGGAAACACCATATATTTT

D gene: -
V gene: TRBV10-2
clone size: few
J gene: TRBJ1-5
CDR3 protein: CASSDQGSSQPQHF
CDR3 DNA: TGCGCCAGCAGTGATCAGGGGAGTAGTCAGCCCCAGCATTTT

D gene: TRBD2
V gene: TRBV9
clone size: -
J gene: TRBJ2-7
CDR3 protein: CASSMGTTPREQYF
CDR3 DNA: TGTGCCAGCAGCATGGGGACTACTCCCCGCGAGCAGTACTTC

D gene: -
V gene: TRBV7-3
clone size: once
J gene: TRBJ2-5
CDR3 protein: CASSQGGSMGRETQYF
CDR3 DNA: TGTGCCAGCAGCCAAGGGGGTAGTATGGGTCGGGAGACCCAGTACTTC

D gene: -
V gene: TRBV7-2
clone size: -
J gene: TRBJ2-3
CDR3 protein: CASTLLATVTDTQYF
CDR3 DNA: TGTGCCAGCACCCTCCTAGCGACCGTCACAGATACGCAGTATTTT

D gene: TRBD1
V gene: TRBV5-1
clone size: once
J gene: TRBJ1-4
CDR3 protein: CASSPRDREEKLFF
CDR3 DNA: TGCGCCAGCAGCCCCCGGGACAGGGAAGAAAAACTGTTTTTT

D gene: TRBD1
V gene: TRBV10-3
clone size: few
J gene: TRBJ2-5
CDR3 protein: CAIGYRGEETQYF
CDR3 DNA: TGTGCCATCGGATACAGGGGTGAAGAGACCCAGTACTTC

D gene: -
V gene: TRBV1
clone size: -
J gene: TRBJ2-3
CDR3 protein: CTSSQDRGVSGLGSWDTQYF
CDR3 DNA: TGCACCAGCAGCCAAGATCGGGGTGTTTCGGGACTAGGAAGCTGGGATACGCAGTATTTT

D gene: -
V gene: TRBV5-1
clone size: -
J gene: TRBJ1-1
CDR3 protein: CASSDTRTVNTEAFF
CDR3 DNA: TGCGCCAGCAGCGATACTAGGACAGTGAACACTGAAGCTTTCTTT

D gene: -
V gene: TRBV18
clone size: -
J gene: TRBJ2-3
CDR3 protein: CASSPQGTDTQYF
CDR3 DNA: TGTGCCAGCTCGCCTCAGGGAACAGATACGCAGTATTTT

D gene: -
V gene: TRBV10-3
clone size: -
J gene: TRBJ2-7
CDR3 protein: CAIRAPNYEQYF
CDR3 DNA: TGTGCCATCAGGGCCCCAAACTACGAGCAGTACTTC

D gene: -
V gene: TRBV2
clone size: -
J gene: TRBJ2-7
CDR3 protein: CASTLLVSFHEQYF
CDR3 DNA: TGTGCCAGCACTTTGTTAGTCAGTTTCCACGAGCAGTACTTC

D gene: -
V gene: TRBV18
clone size: many
J gene: TRBJ1-2
CDR3 protein: CASSPGTDYGYTF
CDR3 DNA: TGTGCCAGCTCACCTGGGACGGACTATGGCTACACCTTC

D gene: TRBD1
V gene: TRBV2
clone size: -
J gene: TRBJ2-7
CDR3 protein: CASRGQRNEQYF
CDR3 DNA: TGTGCCAGCAGGGGACAGCGCAACGAGCAGTACTTC

D gene: TRBD2
V gene: TRBV7-2
clone size: -
J gene: TRBJ2-1
CDR3 protein: CASSLAGGPYNEQFF
CDR3 DNA: TGTGCCAGCAGCTTAGCGGGAGGGCCATACAATGAGCAGTTCTTC

D gene: -
V gene: TRBV5-1
clone size: -
J gene: TRBJ2-5
CDR3 protein: CASSSLGGRSETQYF
CDR3 DNA: TGCGCCAGCAGTTCCCTAGGGGGAAGGTCAGAGACCCAGTACTTC

D gene: -
V gene: TRBV6-5
clone size: -
J gene: TRBJ1-1
CDR3 protein: CASSLPGNTEAFF
CDR3 DNA: TGTGCCAGCAGTCTACCCGGAAACACTGAAGCTTTCTTT

D gene: TRBD1
V gene: TRBV30
clone size: few
J gene: TRBJ1-1
CDR3 protein: CAWSGDRENTEAFF
CDR3 DNA: TGTGCCTGGAGCGGGGACAGGGAGAACACTGAAGCTTTCTTT

D gene: -
V gene: TRBV28
clone size: -
J gene: TRBJ1-2
CDR3 protein: CASRPNYGYTF
CDR3 DNA: TGTGCCAGCAGACCGAACTATGGCTACACCTTC